This passage covers 15 T cell receptor beta chains from one sample sequenced in a study of T-cell memory formation after mild COVID-19. TCRdb re-derived calls from the 5' RACE reads in MiXCR, one entry per CDR3 protein. The data contain around 300,000 distinct CDR3 sequences, roughly an eighth of them seen just once; the ten biggest clones take up roughly a fifth. Material for sequencing was PBMCs or a T cell subset sorted from them (not recorded which). These receptors all stem from a man in his late teens or twenties who had mild COVID-19 (a few samples of this study predate the infection). Cell type and time point are not known.

This clonotype has at least ten counts. This chain joins TRBV2 and TRBJ1-2; 8 positions agree with TRBD1. This CDR3 contains 13 residues. CDR1 and CDR2 (germline): SNHLY, FYNNEI. The V gene end was trimmed by 6 bases and the J gene end by 11 bases; junction bases not matched to a gene: 11. CDR3 DNA: TGTGCCAGCAGAGCCGGGACAGGATCTCGTTACACCTTC. Residues: CASRAGTGSRYTF. Filled out from reference TRBV2 and TRBJ1-2, the complete variable domain reads EPEVTQTPSHQVTQMGQEVILRCVPISNHLYFYWYRQILGQKVEFLVSFYNNEISEKSEIFDDQFSVERPDGSNFTLKIRSTKLEDSAMYFCASRAGTGSRYTFGSGTRLTVV.

The chain joins TRBV5-1 to TRBJ2-3; D gene ambiguous. Trimming left V 1 base short and J 2 bases short, with 8 bases between. Germline V gives CDR1 SGHRS, CDR2 YFSETQ. CDR3 length: 14 residues. CDR3 residues: CASSLNRDTDTQYF. CDR3 nucleotide sequence: TGCGCCAGCAGCTTGAACAGAGACACAGATACGCAGTATTTT. The complete variable domain, with remaining parts taken from reference TRBV5-1 and TRBJ2-3, reads KAGVTQTPRYLIKTRGQQVTLSCSPISGHRSVSWYQQTPGQGLQFLFEYFSETQRNKGNFPGRFSGRQFSNSRSEMNVSTLELGDSALYLCASSLNRDTDTQYFGPGTRLTVL.

This clonotype was recorded a few times. The chain couples TRBV20-1 to TRBJ2-1; TRBD2 agrees at 11 bases. V trimming: 6 bases; J trimming: 0 bases; junction bases outside the gene matches: 13. CDR1 DFQATT and CDR2 SNEGSKA come from the germline V gene (reference sequence). The CDR3 consists of 18 residues. Here the CDR3 DNA reads TGCAGTGCGCTCCAGGGACTAGCGGCGTTAAGCTCCTACAATGAGCAGTTCTTC. It translates to CSALQGLAALSSYNEQFF.

The chain is built from TRBV29-1 and TRBJ2-3; D is tentatively TRBD1 or TRBD2 (5 bases each). Per germline, CDR1 SQVTM and CDR2 ANQGSEA. The CDR3 runs 12 residues. Between the trimmed V and J ends, which lost 6 bases and 5 bases, there was a span of 12 bases. The CDR3 sequence is CSVRSGRDTQYF. CDR3 DNA sequence: TGCAGCGTGCGGTCAGGGAGAGATACGCAGTATTTT.

This clonotype occurred a few times. The chain has TRBV6-4 and TRBJ2-5; maybe TRBD2 (6 bases). V was cut by 2 bases and J by 5 bases, with 9 bases left in between. Germline values: CDR1 MRHNA, CDR2 SNTAGT. CDR3 length: 13 amino acids. The CDR3: CASSDKGRETQYF. CDR3 nucleotides: TGTGCCAGCAGTGACAAAGGGAGGGAGACCCAGTACTTC.

The J gene is TRBJ1-1, the V gene TRBV7-8; D perhaps matches TRBD1 (6 bases). This CDR3 is built from 14 residues. V was shortened by 2 bases and J by 4 bases, with 11 bases between the two germline ends. CDR1 and CDR2 from the germline V gene are SGHVS and FQNEAQ. DNA of the CDR3: TGTGCCAGCAGCTTACGGCCACAGGGCACTGAAGCTTTCTTT. It specifies CASSLRPQGTEAFF.

This clonotype was seen more than once but under ten times. This chain links TRBV9 with TRBJ2-6; a weak D match, TRBD1 (5 bases). V was pared by 0 bases and J by 0 bases, with 13 bases between. Germline V lookup: CDR1 SGDLS, CDR2 YYNGEE. CDR3 length: 18 amino acids. The CDR3 sequence is CASSVEMGLSSGANVLTF. The CDR3 DNA follows: TGTGCCAGCAGCGTAGAAATGGGGCTGAGCTCTGGGGCCAACGTCCTGACTTTC.

This clonotype was seen a few times. V is TRBV15 and J is TRBJ1-2; weak D call: TRBD1 (6 bases). Germline lookup yields CDR1 LNHNV and CDR2 YYDKDF (reference sequence). V was shortened by 1 base and J by 3 bases, with 9 bases between the two germline ends. The CDR3 runs 14 residues. The CDR3 protein is CATSRGTEDYGYTF. In DNA, the CDR3 is TGTGCCACCAGCAGAGGGACAGAAGACTATGGCTACACCTTC.

There are many counts of this clonotype. This rearrangement joins TRBV6-5 to TRBJ2-5; 9 nucleotides line up with TRBD1. With V trimmed by 6 bases and J by 4 bases, 9 bases remained unmatched. Germline V gene data show CDR1 as MNHEY and CDR2 as SVGAGI. The CDR3 is 15 residues long. The CDR3 reads CASRPGTGPLETQYF. The CDR3 region has the DNA TGTGCCAGCAGACCTGGGACAGGGCCGTTAGAGACCCAGTACTTC.

This clonotype appeared a few times. The chain recombines TRBV28 with TRBJ1-2, with a weak D call TRBD1 (5 bases). This CDR3 has 13 amino acids. The V end was cut by 6 bases, the J end by 6 bases, with 14 bases between. Germline CDR1 MDHEN, CDR2 SYDVKM. The CDR3 nucleotides read TGTGCCAGCAGCCGGCGGGGGTCGGATGGCTACACCTTC. Its translation: CASSRRGSDGYTF.

V gene TRBV27 combines with J gene TRBJ2-2; no reliable D call. The V gene lost 6 bases and the J gene lost 7 bases, with 12 bases spanning the gap. CDR3 length equals 13 residues. Looked up from germline, CDR1 is MNHEY and CDR2 is SMNVEV (reference sequence). The CDR3 region has the DNA TGTGCCAGCAGATCCCCGTTGAGCGGGGAGCTGTTTTTT. Amino acids: CASRSPLSGELFF.

This clonotype was counted between two and nine times. V and J are TRBV4-1 and TRBJ1-1, with D hard to call. Per germline, CDR1 MGHRA and CDR2 YSYEKL. The V end was cut by 0 bases, the J end by 4 bases, with 9 bases between. The CDR3 is 14 amino acids. CDR3 nucleotide sequence: TGCGCCAGCAGCCAAGAATCCACGGGCACTGAAGCTTTCTTT. Its translation is CASSQESTGTEAFF.

This chain joins TRBV19 and TRBJ2-7; 8 bases map to TRBD2. The CDR3 has 15 amino acids. Germline CDR1 is LNHDA and CDR2 is SQIVND (reference sequence). V dropped 1 base and J dropped 2; count of bases not matched to a gene: 4. CDR3 coding DNA: TGTGCCAGTAGTATAGCCGGCGGGGGGACCTACGAGCAGTACTTC. Its protein is CASSIAGGGTYEQYF.

V and J are TRBV5-4 and TRBJ2-7; TRBD1 aligns across 9 bases. J was trimmed by 2 bases and V by 6 bases; bases with no gene match: 9. CDR1 and CDR2 (germline): SGHNT, YYREEE (reference sequence). The CDR3 spans 15 residues. Here the CDR3 reads CASTSTGGATYEQYF. The CDR3 DNA reads TGTGCCAGCACCTCGACAGGGGGTGCGACCTACGAGCAGTACTTC.

This clonotype was seen a few times. The CDR3 sequence is CASSVDRSSNQPQHF. CDR3 DNA: TGTGCCAGCAGTGTCGACAGGTCTAGCAATCAGCCCCAGCATTTT. The rearrangement uses TRBV6-5 and TRBJ1-5, with D tentatively TRBD1 (6 bases). Trimming removed 5 bases from V and 0 bases from J, with 11 bases in between. This CDR3 has 15 residues. Germline lookup yields CDR1 MNHEY and CDR2 SVGAGI.